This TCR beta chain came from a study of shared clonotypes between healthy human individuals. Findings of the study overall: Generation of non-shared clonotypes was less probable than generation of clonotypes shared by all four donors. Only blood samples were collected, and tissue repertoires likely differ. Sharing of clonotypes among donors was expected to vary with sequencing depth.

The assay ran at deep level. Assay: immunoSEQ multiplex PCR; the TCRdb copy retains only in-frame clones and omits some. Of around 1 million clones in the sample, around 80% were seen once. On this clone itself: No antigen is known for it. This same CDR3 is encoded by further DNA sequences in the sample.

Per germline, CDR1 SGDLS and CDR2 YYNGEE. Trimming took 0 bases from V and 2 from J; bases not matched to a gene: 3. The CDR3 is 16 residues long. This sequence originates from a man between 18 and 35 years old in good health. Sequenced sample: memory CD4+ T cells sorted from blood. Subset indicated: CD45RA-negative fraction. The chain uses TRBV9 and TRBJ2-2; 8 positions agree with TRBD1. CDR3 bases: TGTGCCAGCAGCGTAGGGGGACAGGCTAACACCGGGGAGCTGTTTTTT. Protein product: CASSVGGQANTGELFF.